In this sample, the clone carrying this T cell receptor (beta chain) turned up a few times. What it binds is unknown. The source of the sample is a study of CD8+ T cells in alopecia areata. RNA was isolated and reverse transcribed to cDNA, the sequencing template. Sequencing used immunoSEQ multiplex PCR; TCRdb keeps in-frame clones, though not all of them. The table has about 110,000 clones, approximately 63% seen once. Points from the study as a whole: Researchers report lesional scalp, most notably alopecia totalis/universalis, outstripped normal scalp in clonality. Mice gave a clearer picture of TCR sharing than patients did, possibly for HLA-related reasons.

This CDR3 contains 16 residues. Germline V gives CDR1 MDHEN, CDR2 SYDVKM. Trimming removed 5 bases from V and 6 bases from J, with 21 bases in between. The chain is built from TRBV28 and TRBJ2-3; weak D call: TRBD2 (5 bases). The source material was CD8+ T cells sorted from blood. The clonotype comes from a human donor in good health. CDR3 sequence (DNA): TGTGCCAGCAGTCTACCCCTCCGGGATTTTTATGATACGCAGTATTTT. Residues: CASSLPLRDFYDTQYF.